This TCR beta chain derives from a study of metastatic and nonmetastatic thyroid tumors. Study overall: Repertoires from blood and tumor or nodule tissue of malignant and benign thyroid patients were compared. Study outcomes and limitations: The study reportedly found significantly higher TCR beta diversity in malignant thyroid tumors than benign nodules, in blood and tumor.

Each patient came to thyroid surgery without any prior treatment (of any kind). The V end lost 7 bases, the J end lost 2 bases, and 8 bases lay between the germline ends. Germline CDR1 SGHVS, CDR2 FQNEAQ. The CDR3 has 12 residues. Points on this clone: The target antigen is unknown.

Study processing details: CDR3 was compared across clinicopathological groups, and the resulting differences were used to build a distant-metastasis classifier for papillary thyroid cancer. TCRdb re-called clones from the PCR reads using MiXCR. TCRdb's processing, not the authors', yielded these V and J calls. The repertoire includes 4,500 to 5,500 clones, 28% of them detected once, and 15% to 20% sits in the top ten. The chain carries TRBV7-8 and TRBJ2-5; TRBD2 is a possible D gene (5 bases). This receptor was identified in a female donor with papillary thyroid cancer or a benign thyroid nodule (not recorded which). Some clones in this sample may be carry-over from other donors' samples. Material: adjacent normal tissue. The DNA of the CDR3 is TGTGCCAGCACTTCGGGGCAAGAGACCCAGTACTTC. Its translation: CASTSGQETQYF. The full variable domain, with the rest looked up from reference TRBV7-8 and TRBJ2-5, is GAGVSQSPRYKVAKRGQDVALRCDPISGHVSLFWYQQALGQGPEFLTYFQNEAQLDKSGLPSDRFFAERPEGSVSTLKIQRTQQEDSAVYLCASTSGQETQYFGPGTRLLVL.